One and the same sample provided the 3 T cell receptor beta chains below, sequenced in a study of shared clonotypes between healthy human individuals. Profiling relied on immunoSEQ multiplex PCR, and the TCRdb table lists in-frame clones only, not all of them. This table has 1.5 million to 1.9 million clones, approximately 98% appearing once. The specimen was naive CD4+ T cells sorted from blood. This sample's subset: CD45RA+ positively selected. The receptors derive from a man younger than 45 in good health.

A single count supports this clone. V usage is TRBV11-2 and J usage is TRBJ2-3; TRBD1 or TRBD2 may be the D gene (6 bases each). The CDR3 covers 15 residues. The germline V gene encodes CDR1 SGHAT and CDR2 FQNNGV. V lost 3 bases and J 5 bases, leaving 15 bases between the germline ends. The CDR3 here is CASSFSTGRLDTQYF. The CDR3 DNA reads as TGTGCCAGCAGCTTTAGCACAGGGAGGTTAGATACGCAGTATTTT.

The CDR3 protein is CASRGQGPGQFF. The CDR3 DNA reads TGTGCCAGCAGGGGGCAAGGCCCGGGGCAGTTCTTC. The chain employs TRBV5-6 and TRBJ2-1; D possibly corresponds to TRBD1 (5 bases). This CDR3 has 12 amino acids. The germline CDR1 and CDR2 sequences are SGHDT and YYEEEE. The germline V and J ends were trimmed by 5 bases and 12 bases, with 15 bases remaining between them.

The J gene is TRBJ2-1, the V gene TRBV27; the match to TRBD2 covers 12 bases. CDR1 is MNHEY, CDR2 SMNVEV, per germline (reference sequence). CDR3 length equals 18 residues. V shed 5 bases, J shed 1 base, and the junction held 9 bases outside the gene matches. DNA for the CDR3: TGTGCCAGCAGTCTCCGACTAGCGGGAGTGAGTTCCTACAATGAGCAGTTCTTC. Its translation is CASSLRLAGVSSYNEQFF.